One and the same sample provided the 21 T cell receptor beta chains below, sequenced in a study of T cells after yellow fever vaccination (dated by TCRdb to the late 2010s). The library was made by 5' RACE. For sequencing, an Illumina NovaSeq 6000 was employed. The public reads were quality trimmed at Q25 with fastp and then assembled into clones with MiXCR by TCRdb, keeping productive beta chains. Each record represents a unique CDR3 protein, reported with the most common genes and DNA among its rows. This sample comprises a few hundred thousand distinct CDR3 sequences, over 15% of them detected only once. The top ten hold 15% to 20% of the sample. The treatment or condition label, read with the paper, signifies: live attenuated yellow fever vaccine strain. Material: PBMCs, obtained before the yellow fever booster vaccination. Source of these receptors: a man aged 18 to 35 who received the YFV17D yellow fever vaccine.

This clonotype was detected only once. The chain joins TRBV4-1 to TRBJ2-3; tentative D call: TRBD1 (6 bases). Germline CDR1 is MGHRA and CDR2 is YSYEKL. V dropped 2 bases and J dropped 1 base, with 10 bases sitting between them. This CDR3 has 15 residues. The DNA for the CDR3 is TGCGCCAGCAGCCAACGACAGGCTGGCACAGATACGCAGTATTTT. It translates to CASSQRQAGTDTQYF.

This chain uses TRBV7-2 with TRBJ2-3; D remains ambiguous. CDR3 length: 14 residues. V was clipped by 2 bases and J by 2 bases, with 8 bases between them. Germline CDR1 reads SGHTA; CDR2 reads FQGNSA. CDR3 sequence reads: CASSLRHFTDTQYF. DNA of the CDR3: TGTGCCAGCAGCTTACGACACTTCACAGATACGCAGTATTTT.

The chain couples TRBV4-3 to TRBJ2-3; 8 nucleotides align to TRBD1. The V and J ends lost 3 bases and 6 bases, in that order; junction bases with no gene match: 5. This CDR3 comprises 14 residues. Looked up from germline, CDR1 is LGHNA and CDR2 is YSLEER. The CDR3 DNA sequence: TGCGCCAGCAGCCAGCGGACAGGGCCGGATACGCAGTATTTT. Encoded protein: CASSQRTGPDTQYF.

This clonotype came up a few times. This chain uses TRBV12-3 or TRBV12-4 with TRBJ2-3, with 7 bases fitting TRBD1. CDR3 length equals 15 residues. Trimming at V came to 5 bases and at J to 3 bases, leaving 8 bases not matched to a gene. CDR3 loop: CASSIDRVGTDTQYF. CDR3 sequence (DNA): TGTGCCAGCAGTATTGACAGGGTAGGGACAGATACGCAGTATTTT.

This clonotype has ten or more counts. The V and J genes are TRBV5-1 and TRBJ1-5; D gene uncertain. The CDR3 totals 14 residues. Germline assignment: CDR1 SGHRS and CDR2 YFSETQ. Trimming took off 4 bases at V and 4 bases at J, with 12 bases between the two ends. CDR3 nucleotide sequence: TGCGCCAGCAGCCCCCTGGGCGGGAATCAGCCCCAGCATTTT. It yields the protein CASSPLGGNQPQHF.

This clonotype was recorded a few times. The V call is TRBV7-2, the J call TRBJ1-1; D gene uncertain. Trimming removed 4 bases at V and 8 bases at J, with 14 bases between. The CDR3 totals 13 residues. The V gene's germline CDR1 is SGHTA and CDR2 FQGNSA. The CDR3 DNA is TGTGCCAGCAGCTCCCACCGGGATCTAGAAGCTTTCTTT. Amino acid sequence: CASSSHRDLEAFF.

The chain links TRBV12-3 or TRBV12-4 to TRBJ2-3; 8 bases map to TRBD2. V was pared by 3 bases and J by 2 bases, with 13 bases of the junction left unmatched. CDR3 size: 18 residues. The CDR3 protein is CASSFSGGGPGFTDTQYF. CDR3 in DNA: TGTGCCAGCAGTTTTTCTGGCGGGGGGCCTGGTTTCACAGATACGCAGTATTTT.

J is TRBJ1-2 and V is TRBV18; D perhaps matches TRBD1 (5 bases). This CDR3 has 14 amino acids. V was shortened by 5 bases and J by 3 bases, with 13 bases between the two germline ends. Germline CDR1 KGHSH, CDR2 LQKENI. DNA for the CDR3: TGTGCCAGCTCATCGGGTGTGGGGGACTATGGCTACACCTTC. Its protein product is CASSSGVGDYGYTF.

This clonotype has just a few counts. Here the CDR3 DNA reads TGTGCCAGCAGCCAAGACCCCTCTTGGGGGGAGCTGTTTTTT. Protein product: CASSQDPSWGELFF. V usage is TRBV3-1 and J usage is TRBJ2-2; D gene unclear. The CDR3 has 14 amino acids. Germline loops: CDR1 LGHDT, CDR2 YNNKEL (reference sequence). V lost 0 bases and J lost 8, with 10 bases in between.

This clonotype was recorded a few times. The CDR3: CASSSSGDFWANVLTF. The CDR3 nucleotides are TGTGCCAGCAGCTCGTCCGGGGACTTCTGGGCCAACGTCCTGACTTTC. The gene calls are TRBV7-9 and TRBJ2-6, with D perhaps TRBD2 (6 bases). The CDR3 has 16 residues. Trimming stripped 4 bases from V and 5 bases from J, with 15 bases between. The germline CDR1 and CDR2 sequences are SEHNR and FQNEAQ (reference sequence).

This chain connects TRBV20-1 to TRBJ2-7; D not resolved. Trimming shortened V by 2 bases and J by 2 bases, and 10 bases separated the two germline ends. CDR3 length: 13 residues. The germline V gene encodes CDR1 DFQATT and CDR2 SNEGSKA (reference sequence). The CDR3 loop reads CSARTVDAYEQYV. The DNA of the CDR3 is TGCAGTGCTAGAACGGTGGACGCCTACGAGCAGTACGTC.

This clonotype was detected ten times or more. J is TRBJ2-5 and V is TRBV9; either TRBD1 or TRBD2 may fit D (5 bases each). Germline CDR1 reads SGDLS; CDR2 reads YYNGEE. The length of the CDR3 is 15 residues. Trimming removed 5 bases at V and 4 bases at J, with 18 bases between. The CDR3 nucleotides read TGTGCCAGCAGTGAGGGGTACTCGCGGGCAGAGACCCAGTACTTC. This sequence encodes CASSEGYSRAETQYF.

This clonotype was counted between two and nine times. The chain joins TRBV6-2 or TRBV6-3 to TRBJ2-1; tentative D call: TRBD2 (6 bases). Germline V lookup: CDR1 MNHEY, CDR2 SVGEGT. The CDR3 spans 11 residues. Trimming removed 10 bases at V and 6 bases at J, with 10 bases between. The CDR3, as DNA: TGTGCCACTGGGGGGACCAATGAGCAGTTCTTC. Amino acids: CATGGTNEQFF.

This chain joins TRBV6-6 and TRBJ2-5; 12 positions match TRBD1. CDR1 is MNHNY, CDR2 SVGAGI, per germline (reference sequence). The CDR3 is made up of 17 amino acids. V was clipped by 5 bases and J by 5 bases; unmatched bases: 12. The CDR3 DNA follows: TGTGCCAGCAGTCAGTCCCGGGACAGGGGGCGCTCGGAGACCCAGTACTTC. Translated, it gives CASSQSRDRGRSETQYF.

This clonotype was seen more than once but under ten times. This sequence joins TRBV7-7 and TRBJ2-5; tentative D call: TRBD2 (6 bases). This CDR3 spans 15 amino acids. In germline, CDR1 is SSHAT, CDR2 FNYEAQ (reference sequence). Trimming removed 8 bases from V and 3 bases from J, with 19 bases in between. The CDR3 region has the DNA TGTGCCAGCGAACCGGACGGGGACTGGGAAGAGACCCAGTACTTC. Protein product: CASEPDGDWEETQYF.

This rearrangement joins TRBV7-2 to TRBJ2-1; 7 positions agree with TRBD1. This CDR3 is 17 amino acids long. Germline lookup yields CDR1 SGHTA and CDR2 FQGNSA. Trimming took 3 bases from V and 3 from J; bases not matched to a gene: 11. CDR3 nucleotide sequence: TGTGCCAGCAGCTTGTTACTAGGGGACAGCTACTACAATGAGCAGTTCTTC. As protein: CASSLLLGDSYYNEQFF. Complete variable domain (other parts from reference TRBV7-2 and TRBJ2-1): GAGVSQSPSNKVTEKGKDVELRCDPISGHTALYWYRQSLGQGLEFLIYFQGNSAPDKSGLPSDRFSAERTGGSVSTLTIQRTQQEDSAVYLCASSLLLGDSYYNEQFFGPGTRLTVL.

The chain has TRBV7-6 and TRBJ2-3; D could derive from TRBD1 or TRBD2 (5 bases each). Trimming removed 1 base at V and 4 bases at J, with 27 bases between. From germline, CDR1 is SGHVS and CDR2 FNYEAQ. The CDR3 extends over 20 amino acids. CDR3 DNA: TGTGCCAGCAGCTTAGTAACCCCCGGGACCATCCCTCGGTTAGCAGATACGCAGTATTTT. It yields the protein CASSLVTPGTIPRLADTQYF.

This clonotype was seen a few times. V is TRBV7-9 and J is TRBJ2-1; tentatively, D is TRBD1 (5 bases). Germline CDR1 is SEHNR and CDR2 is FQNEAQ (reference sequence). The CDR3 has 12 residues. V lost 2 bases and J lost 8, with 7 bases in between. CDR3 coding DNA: TGTGCCAGCAGCTTAAAGGGGTATGAGCAGTTCTTC. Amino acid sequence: CASSLKGYEQFF.

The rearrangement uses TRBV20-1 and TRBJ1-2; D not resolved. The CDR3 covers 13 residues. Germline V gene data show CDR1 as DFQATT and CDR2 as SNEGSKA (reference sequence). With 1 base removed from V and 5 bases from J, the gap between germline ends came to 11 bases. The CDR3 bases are TGCAGTGCTAGAGGGAAGACGGAATATGGCTACACCTTC. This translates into CSARGKTEYGYTF.

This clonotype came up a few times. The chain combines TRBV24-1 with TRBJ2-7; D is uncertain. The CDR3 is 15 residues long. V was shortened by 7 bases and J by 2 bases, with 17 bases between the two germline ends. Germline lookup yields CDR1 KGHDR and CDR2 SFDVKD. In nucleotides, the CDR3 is TGTGCCACCAGGCCTGGGCAAGATTTCCCCTACGAGCAGTACTTC. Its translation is CATRPGQDFPYEQYF.

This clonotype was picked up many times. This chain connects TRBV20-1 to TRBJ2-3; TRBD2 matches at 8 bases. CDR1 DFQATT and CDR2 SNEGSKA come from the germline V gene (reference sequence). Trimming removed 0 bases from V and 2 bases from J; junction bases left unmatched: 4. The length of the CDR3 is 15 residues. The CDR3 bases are TGCAGTGCTAGAGATCCGGGGGGGGTCACAGATACGCAGTATTTT. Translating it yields CSARDPGGVTDTQYF.